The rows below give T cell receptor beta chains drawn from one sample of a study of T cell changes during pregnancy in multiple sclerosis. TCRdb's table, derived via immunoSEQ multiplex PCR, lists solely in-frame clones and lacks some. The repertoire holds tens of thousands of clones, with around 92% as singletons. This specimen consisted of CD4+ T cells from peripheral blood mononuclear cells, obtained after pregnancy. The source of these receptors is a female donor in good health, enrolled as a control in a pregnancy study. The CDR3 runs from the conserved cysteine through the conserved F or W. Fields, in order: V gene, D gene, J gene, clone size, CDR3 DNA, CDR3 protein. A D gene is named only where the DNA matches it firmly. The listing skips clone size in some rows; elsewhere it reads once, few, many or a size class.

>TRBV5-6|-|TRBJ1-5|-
TGTGCCAGCAGCTTGTTAGGCAGACTCAATCAGCCCCAGCATTTT
CASSLLGRLNQPQHF
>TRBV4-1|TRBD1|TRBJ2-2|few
TGCGCCAGCAATATCCCGGGACAGGGCTACACCGGGGAGCTGTTTTTT
CASNIPGQGYTGELFF
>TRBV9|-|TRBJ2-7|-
TGTGCCAGCAGCCCTCACAGCCGGGGTGAGCGCCTAACCTACGAGCAGTACTTC
CASSPHSRGERLTYEQYF
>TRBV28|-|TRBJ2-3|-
TGTGCCAGCAGTTTATCCGGCACAGATACGCAGTATTTT
CASSLSGTDTQYF
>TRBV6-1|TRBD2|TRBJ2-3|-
TGTGCCAGCAGTGAGTTAGCGGGGAGCAGCACAGATACGCAGTATTTT
CASSELAGSSTDTQYF
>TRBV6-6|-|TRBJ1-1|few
TGTGCCAGCAGTTACCTACCAGGGGACACTGAAGCTTTCTTT
CASSYLPGDTEAFF
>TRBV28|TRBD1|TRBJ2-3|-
TGTGCCAGCAGTTTACGCAGGCAGGGGGCCAAAGATACGCAGTATTTT
CASSLRRQGAKDTQYF
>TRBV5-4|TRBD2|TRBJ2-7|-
TGTGCCAGCAGCTCGGACGCGGGGGGGCCTTACGAGCAGTACTTC
CASSSDAGGPYEQYF
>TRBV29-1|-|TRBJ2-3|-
TGCAGCGTATTAGTCCGGGGATATACGCAGTATTTT
CSVLVRGYTQYF
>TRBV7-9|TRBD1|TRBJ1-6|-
TGTGCCAGCAGCTTGGACAGGGCTGATTCACCCCTCCACTTT
CASSLDRADSPLHF
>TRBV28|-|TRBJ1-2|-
TGTGCCAGCAGTCTACCTTACGGACAGCACTACACCTTC
CASSLPYGQHYTF
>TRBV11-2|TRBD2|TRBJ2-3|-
TGTGCCAGCAGCGGTTCCGGGACTACCTCTAGCACAGATACGCAGTATTTT
CASSGSGTTSSTDTQYF
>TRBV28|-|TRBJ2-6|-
TGTGCCAGCAGTTCCCAGGTTTTGCCTGGGGCCAACGTCCTGACTTTC
CASSSQVLPGANVLTF
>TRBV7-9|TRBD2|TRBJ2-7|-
TGTGCCAGCAGTTCTCCCCCGGGACTAGCCCTATGGGACGAGCAGTACTTC
CASSSPPGLALWDEQYF
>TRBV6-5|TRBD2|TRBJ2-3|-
TGTGCCAGCAGTTGGAACGGGAGGAGTCCAGATACGCAGTATTTT
CASSWNGRSPDTQYF
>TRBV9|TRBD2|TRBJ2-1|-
TGTGCCAGCAGCGCGGGAGGGGGGGAGGTGAATGAGCAGTTCTTC
CASSAGGGEVNEQFF
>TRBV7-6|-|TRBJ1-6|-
TGTGCCAGCAGCCACGGACAGTACGAATCACCCCTCCACTTT
CASSHGQYESPLHF
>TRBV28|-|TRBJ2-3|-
TGTGCCAGCAGACACCCAGACGTCAGGGCTACCCCCTATACGCAGTATTTT
CASRHPDVRATPYTQYF
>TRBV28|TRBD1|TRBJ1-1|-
TGTGCCAGCAGGGAACAGGGGGCCTTGAGCACTGAAGCTTTCTTT
CASREQGALSTEAFF
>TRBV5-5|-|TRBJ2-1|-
TGTGCCAGCAGCTTGGCAGTGTACAATGAGCAGTTCTTC
CASSLAVYNEQFF
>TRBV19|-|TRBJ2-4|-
TGTGCCAGTAGTACTGACAGATTACTAGCCAAAAACATTCAGTACTTC
CASSTDRLLAKNIQYF
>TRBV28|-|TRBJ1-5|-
TGTGCCTGGGGCAGGGGCAGCAATCAGCCCCAGCATTTT
CAWGRGSNQPQHF
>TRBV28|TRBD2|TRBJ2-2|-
TGTGCCAGCAGCTCCGGGACTAGCATAGCCGGGGAGCTGTTTTTT
CASSSGTSIAGELFF
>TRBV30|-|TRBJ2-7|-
TGTGCCTGGAGGGAGGTTCGGGAGCAGTACTTC
CAWREVREQYF
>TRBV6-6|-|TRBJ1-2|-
TGTGCCAGCAGGGACGGGGGGACTCCAATAGCATTTGGCTACACCTTC
CASRDGGTPIAFGYTF
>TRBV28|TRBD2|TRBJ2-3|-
TGTGCCAGCAGCCCCCGACCGGGACTAGGAATCCCTACGCAGTATTTT
CASSPRPGLGIPTQYF
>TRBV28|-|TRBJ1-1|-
TGTGCCAGCAGTTTAGAAGGCGGCGGGGGAAACACTGAAGCTTTCTTT
CASSLEGGGGNTEAFF
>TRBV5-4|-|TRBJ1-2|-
TGTGCCAGCAGCTTGGCGTATGCCAGGGGCGATCACTATGGCTACACCTTC
CASSLAYARGDHYGYTF
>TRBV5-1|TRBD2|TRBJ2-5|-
TGCGCCAGCAGCCTCGGGACTAGCGGGGGGATTCAAGAGTCCCAGTACTTC
CASSLGTSGGIQESQYF